This paragraph reports one TCR beta chain. Its antigen is still unknown. Base qualities are not provided; no much larger clone lies one nucleotide away. Using the deep immunoSEQ assay, TCR CDR3 regions were amplified from genomic DNA by multiplex PCR. For each cell subset, the extracted genomic DNA was distributed evenly across all wells of several immunoSEQ 96-well plates, and each plate served as one replicate. For sorted subsets, each replicate PCR was loaded with 200 to 250 ng genomic DNA, equivalent to approximately 33,000 T cell genomes. Purified libraries were measured with a Qubit 3.0 fluorometer, size-checked on a Bioanalyzer 2100, and measured again with the KAPA Library Quantification kit. Each immunoSEQ 96-well plate was sequenced on its own single-read 150-cycle Illumina NextSeq 550 flow cell. The original pipeline was this. Because the immunoSEQ output held only junctional sequences and lacked quality scores, the filtering could not match the filtering applied to full-length reads. Sequences were annotated with PyIR, a Python wrapper for IgBLAST v1.9, using IMGT germline references to assign V/J genes and CDR3. Reads were removed for weak V/J assignments (E-value above 1e-6), missing CDR3, stop codons, out-of-frame junctions, or ambiguous translated residues. V3J clonotypes were defined as sequences sharing the same inferred V gene, J gene, and CDR3 amino acid sequence. Percentage overlap between repertoires was computed as shared unique clonotypes divided by the size of the smaller repertoire. Richness of each repertoire was evaluated using RTK rarefaction, the Chao1 estimator, and Recon v2.1 estimates of unobserved clonotypes. For all TCRbeta clonotypes obtained by the gDNA method from a few donors, generation probabilities were computed with OLGA. TCRdb provides this immuneACCESS table in a form limited to in-frame rearrangements. Some clones are lacking; in checked studies, under half of them reflect an unresolved V gene, and why the rest are absent is not known. D and trimming were read from the DNA, whereas the V and J calls and clone size are those reported in that table. The sample yields about 2.4 million clones; 80% to 95% were counted once. The ten most abundant clones make up roughly 0.36% of the sample.

The donors were healthy, HIV-negative adults who had no recently reported acute infections or vaccinations. Every donor was a Caucasian adult residing in Nashville, Tennessee, USA. Magnetic negative selection was used to enrich CD4+ T cells, after which naive cells were positively selected on CD45RA and the negative fraction became the memory subset. Blood was collected by leukapheresis, and PBMCs were isolated by Ficoll-Histopaque density gradient centrifugation and then cryopreserved in liquid nitrogen vapor phase. Analytical flow cytometry was used to check the purity and quantity of each magnetically sorted T cell population. Each sorted fraction had its genomic DNA isolated and then quantified by UV absorbance on a Nanodrop 2000c. Cut back by 1 base and 6 bases, the V and J ends lie 12 bases apart. Via the germline V gene, CDR1 is MGHRA and CDR2 YSYEKL. The CDR3, cysteine through phenylalanine, is 15 amino acids long. Just CDR3 DNA is preserved here, 45 bases in frame from base 1.

The sample originates from a study of shared clonotypes between healthy human individuals (dated by TCRdb to the early 2020s). Looking at the study overall: Two women and three men aged 18 to 49 years were included in the cohort. Between about 0.8 and 8.9 billion PBMCs per donor were obtained by leukapheresis. Blood TCR repertoires of about five healthy adults were deeply sequenced to estimate repertoire size and the extent of clonotype sharing between individuals. Per donor, three plates each were used for CD4 naive and CD4 memory, two for CD8 naive, and one for CD8 memory. To increase sequencing depth and limit assay-specific biases, TCR repertoire library preparation and sequencing were carried out by different laboratories using diverse techniques.

General conclusions and limits of the study: Sampling was restricted to blood, and TCR repertoires in tissues likely differ from the TCR repertoires found in blood. Because the study included a small number of donors, the genetic and exposure-history diversity represented was limited. Across four donors, about 4.5% of naive CD4, approximately 3.6% of naive CD8, around 2.1% of memory CD4, and roughly 0.41% of memory CD8 clonotypes were shared. Naive subsets generally had larger estimated clonotype richness than memory subsets did. Pairwise subsampling led to the expectation that sequencing depth would affect the degree of clonotype sharing among donors. Higher generation probabilities were observed for clonotypes shared by all four sorted-subset donors than for non-shared clonotypes. Even with the large sequencing depth, rarefaction of the sorted-subset datasets indicated that sequencing was incomplete.

The rearrangement combines TRBV4-1 with TRBJ2-2; D gene: possibly TRBD2, on 6 matching bases. Input material: naive CD4+ T cells from PBMCs. In the paper's terms, the cell subset or site label means: CD45RA+ positively selected. The source of this sequence is a man between 18 and 29 years old in good health. Some clones in this sample may be carry-over from other donors' samples. CDR3 sequence: CASSQGASGAGELFF. The nucleotide sequence is given as TGCGCCAGCAGCCAAGGAGCTTCGGGAGCCGGGGAGCTGTTTTTT.